Presented here are 26 T cell receptor beta chains from one specimen sequenced in a study of shared clonotypes between healthy human individuals (dated by TCRdb to the early 2020s). Library preparation was by the immunoSEQ multiplex PCR assay. The table was pulled from immuneACCESS by TCRdb, which kept in-frame rearrangements only. Such tables lose some clones; where checked, under half of the loss comes from unresolved V genes, and the rest has no known cause. The table for this sample lists hundreds of thousands of clones; roughly 96% of them were counted only once. Jointly, the top ten make up roughly 0.1% of the sample. CD8 naive samples consisted of CD45RO-negative cells that were positively selected for CCR7, yielding a CD45RA+CCR7+ population without TemRA cells. The sequenced sample consisted of naive CD8+ T cells sorted from blood. This sample's cell subset or site label indicates: CD45RA+CCR7+. These receptors all stem from a woman aged 30 to 39 in good health.

The chain joins TRBV27 to TRBJ2-4, with 7 nucleotides matching TRBD1. The CDR3 length is 21 residues. CDR1 and CDR2 (germline): MNHEY, SMNVEV (reference sequence). J was trimmed by 0 bases and V by 3 bases; bases with no gene match: 20. The DNA for the CDR3 is TGTGCCAGCAGTTTGGGGGAGTGGGCGCCCTTGGCAGGGGGAGCCAAAAACATTCAGTACTTC. Translated, it gives CASSLGEWAPLAGGAKNIQYF.

The genes are TRBV9 and TRBJ1-2; 12 bases align to TRBD1. The CDR3 is 15 amino acids. In germline, CDR1 is SGDLS, CDR2 YYNGEE. The V gene end was trimmed by 4 bases and the J gene end by 2 bases; junction bases not matched to a gene: 3. The chain's CDR3 is CASSSGTGGNYGYTF. CDR3 coding DNA: TGTGCCAGCAGCTCCGGGACAGGGGGCAACTATGGCTACACCTTC. Complete variable domain (other parts from reference TRBV9 and TRBJ1-2): DSGVTQTPKHLITATGQRVTLRCSPRSGDLSVYWYQQSLDQGLQFLIQYYNGEERAKGNILERFSAQQFPDLHSELNLSSLELGDSALYFCASSSGTGGNYGYTFGSGTRLTVV.

The gene calls are TRBV5-6 and TRBJ1-1; TRBD1 might be the D (5 bases). The V and J ends lost 6 bases and 6 bases respectively, with 12 bases between them. CDR3 length: 12 residues. Germline CDR1 SGHDT, CDR2 YYEEEE. The CDR3, as DNA: TGTGCCAGCACCGGGGCGGAGGCTGAAGCTTTCTTT. Translated, it gives CASTGAEAEAFF.

The chain carries TRBV9 and TRBJ2-3; D is uncertain. This CDR3 has 14 amino acids. V was trimmed by 0 bases and J by 4 bases, leaving 9 bases between them. The germline V gene encodes CDR1 SGDLS and CDR2 YYNGEE. The CDR3 is CASSVEARADTQYF. CDR3 coding DNA: TGTGCCAGCAGCGTAGAGGCTAGAGCAGATACGCAGTATTTT.

The CDR3 protein is CASSLRGPQPQHF. CDR3 DNA: TGTGCCAGCAGCTTGCGGGGACCCCAGCCCCAGCATTTT. The V and J genes are TRBV5-5 and TRBJ1-5; tentatively, D is TRBD1 (5 bases). V was pared by 1 base and J by 7 bases, with 9 bases between. CDR1 and CDR2 from the germline V gene are SGHKS and YYEKEE (reference sequence). The CDR3 is 13 amino acids.

The chain carries TRBV27 and TRBJ2-1; the match to TRBD2 covers 7 bases. The CDR3 sequence is 15 residues long. V shed 7 bases, J shed 4 bases, and the junction held 10 bases outside the gene matches. The germline V gene has CDR1 MNHEY and CDR2 SMNVEV (reference sequence). DNA for the CDR3: TGTGCCAGCAAACTCTCAGCGGGGCCTTACAATGAGCAGTTCTTC. Translated: CASKLSAGPYNEQFF.

This rearrangement joins TRBV7-2 to TRBJ2-1; D call uncertain. Germline CDR1 reads SGHTA; CDR2 reads FQGNSA. The CDR3 is 15 residues long. V lost 5 bases and J lost 0, with 11 bases in between. The chain's CDR3 is CASSPTVSSYNEQFF. The CDR3 DNA is TGTGCCAGCAGCCCGACTGTAAGCTCCTACAATGAGCAGTTCTTC.

This chain connects TRBV9 to TRBJ2-1; the D gene is possibly TRBD2 (5 bases). The CDR3 loop spans 16 amino acids. Trimming cost V 4 bases and J 0 bases, with 14 bases left between them. Germline V gene sequence: CDR1 SGDLS, CDR2 YYNGEE. The CDR3 loop is CASSPMAGSSYNEQFF. The DNA for the CDR3 is TGTGCCAGCAGCCCCATGGCGGGTAGCTCCTACAATGAGCAGTTCTTC. Filled out from reference TRBV9 and TRBJ2-1, the complete variable domain reads DSGVTQTPKHLITATGQRVTLRCSPRSGDLSVYWYQQSLDQGLQFLIQYYNGEERAKGNILERFSAQQFPDLHSELNLSSLELGDSALYFCASSPMAGSSYNEQFFGPGTRLTVL.

The chain couples TRBV27 to TRBJ1-5; D remains unclear. The CDR3 has 16 residues. The V end was cut by 4 bases, the J end by 0 bases, with 13 bases between. Per the germline V gene, CDR1 is MNHEY and CDR2 is SMNVEV (reference sequence). The CDR3 sequence: CASSSGSTYSNQPQHF. The CDR3 DNA reads as TGTGCCAGCAGTTCCGGATCAACATATAGCAATCAGCCCCAGCATTTT.

The gene calls are TRBV5-4 and TRBJ2-7; D might be TRBD1 or TRBD2, each matching 5 bases. In germline, CDR1 is SGHNT, CDR2 YYREEE (reference sequence). The CDR3 loop spans 14 amino acids. V was pared by 1 base and J by 2 bases, with 10 bases between. CDR3 residues: CASSLRDGAYEQYF. In DNA form, the CDR3 reads TGTGCCAGCAGCTTGAGGGACGGCGCCTACGAGCAGTACTTC.

The chain joins TRBV2 to TRBJ1-2, with 8 bases identical to TRBD1. The CDR3 consists of 18 residues. Trimming cost V 6 bases and J 4 bases; bases outside gene matches: 19. From germline, CDR1 is SNHLY and CDR2 FYNNEI. In nucleotides, the CDR3 is TGTGCCAGCAGGGGCGAACTCTTTGGACAGGGCGAGGGCTATGGCTACACCTTC. This gives the protein CASRGELFGQGEGYGYTF.

Comment on this clone: Other DNA sequences from this sample encode an identical CDR3 as well. V gene TRBV27 combines with J gene TRBJ2-7; no clear D gene. Germline V lookup: CDR1 MNHEY, CDR2 SMNVEV (reference sequence). The length of the CDR3 is 10 residues. V shed 3 bases and J shed 7 bases, with 4 bases lying between them. The CDR3 loop is CASSLREQYF. CDR3 nucleotides: TGTGCCAGCAGTTTGAGAGAGCAGTACTTC.

This chain joins TRBV28 and TRBJ2-3, with 9 bases matching TRBD2. The ends lost 3 bases at V and 3 bases at J; junction bases unmatched: 4. The CDR3 spans 15 residues. In germline, CDR1 is MDHEN, CDR2 SYDVKM. The CDR3 protein is CASSFGRGGTDTQYF. CDR3 nucleotides: TGTGCCAGCAGTTTCGGGCGGGGGGGTACAGATACGCAGTATTTT.

The CDR3 spells CASSLDTGQETQYF. The CDR3 region has the DNA TGTGCCAGCAGCTTGGATACAGGCCAAGAGACCCAGTACTTC. The chain has TRBV5-6 and TRBJ2-5; perhaps TRBD1 as D (5 bases). Trimming shortened V by 0 bases and J by 1 base, and 7 bases separated the two germline ends. This CDR3 region has 14 residues. Germline values: CDR1 SGHDT, CDR2 YYEEEE.

This chain connects TRBV29-1 to TRBJ1-2, with D possibly matching TRBD1 (6 bases). Trimming removed 5 bases at V and 7 bases at J, with 20 bases between. Germline CDR1 is SQVTM and CDR2 is ANQGSEA. The CDR3 extends over 14 amino acids. For the CDR3, the DNA is TGCAGCGTTATCTCAGACTCTCGACAGGCTGGCTACACCTTC. Amino acid sequence: CSVISDSRQAGYTF.

The genes are TRBV4-1 and TRBJ1-3, with a possible D match to TRBD1 (6 bases). Trimming took off 2 bases at V and 0 bases at J, with 11 bases between the two ends. The CDR3 has 16 residues. Germline V gene sequence: CDR1 MGHRA, CDR2 YSYEKL. The CDR3 here is CASSQRQVRSGNTIYF. In DNA, the CDR3 is TGCGCCAGCAGCCAACGACAGGTTCGCTCTGGAAACACCATATATTTT.

This clone was seen a single time. The V call is TRBV28, the J call TRBJ2-6, with D perhaps TRBD1 or TRBD2 (5 bases each). The CDR3 runs 18 residues. Trimming removed 4 bases from V and 0 bases from J, with 16 bases in between. In germline, CDR1 is MDHEN, CDR2 SYDVKM. In nucleotides, the CDR3 is TGTGCCAGCAGTTCGCCTTCCGGGACGGTCTCTGGGGCCAACGTCCTGACTTTC. It is translated as CASSSPSGTVSGANVLTF.

The chain couples TRBV23-1 to TRBJ2-7; 9 positions match TRBD2. TRBV23-1 is reported as an ORF; its role is uncertain. Trimming took 10 bases from V and 0 from J; bases not matched to a gene: 4. The CDR3 covers 13 residues. The DNA for the CDR3 is TGCGCCAACGGGACTAGCTGCTCCTACGAGCAGTACTTC. Protein product: CANGTSCSYEQYF.

The V call is TRBV28, the J call TRBJ1-4; TRBD1 matches at 10 bases. The CDR3 totals 14 residues. With 8 bases clipped from V and 8 bases from J, the junction kept 8 bases outside the gene matches. Germline loops: CDR1 MDHEN, CDR2 SYDVKM. CDR3 sequence: CASSGTGVLEKLFF. In DNA form, the CDR3 reads TGTGCCAGCTCCGGGACAGGGGTTTTAGAAAAACTGTTTTTT.

This clone showed up just once. This chain links TRBV7-9 with TRBJ1-2; maybe TRBD1 (5 bases). V was trimmed by 1 base and J by 2 bases, leaving 17 bases between them. Looked up from germline, CDR1 is SEHNR and CDR2 is FQNEAQ (reference sequence). This CDR3 region has 17 residues. CDR3 region: CASSLVRGEDRNYGYTF. In nucleotides, the CDR3 is TGTGCCAGCAGCTTAGTAAGGGGCGAAGACCGAAACTATGGCTACACCTTC. Looking up the rest from reference TRBV7-9 and TRBJ1-2 gives the full variable domain: DTGVSQNPRHKITKRGQNVTFRCDPISEHNRLYWYRQTLGQGPEFLTYFQNEAQLEKSRLLSDRFSAERPKGSFSTLEIQRTEQGDSAMYLCASSLVRGEDRNYGYTFGSGTRLTVV.

Note on this clone: Other nucleotide sequences in the sample specify the same CDR3. The V and J genes are TRBV27 and TRBJ2-7; D call uncertain. The CDR3 consists of 13 residues. Trimming removed 3 bases from V and 2 bases from J, with 8 bases in between. Per the germline V gene, CDR1 is MNHEY and CDR2 is SMNVEV (reference sequence). The DNA for the CDR3 is TGTGCCAGCAGTTTGGGCAGACCCTACGAGCAGTACTTC. Translation gives CASSLGRPYEQYF.

The chain recombines TRBV13 with TRBJ2-1; tentatively, D is TRBD2 (6 bases). V lost 5 bases and J 8 bases, leaving 28 bases between the germline ends. CDR1 and CDR2 from the germline V gene are PRHDT and FYEKMQ (reference sequence). The CDR3 length is 18 residues. DNA of the CDR3: TGTGCCAGCAGCCCACCGATGCTGGGGCGGGGAGTCTTCGATGAGCAGTTCTTC. It translates to CASSPPMLGRGVFDEQFF.

The chain carries TRBV7-8 and TRBJ2-7, with 9 positions matching TRBD1. The germline V gene has CDR1 SGHVS and CDR2 FQNEAQ. The CDR3 covers 19 residues. With V trimmed by 4 bases and J by 2 bases, 18 bases remained unmatched. CDR3 region: CASSSTPGQGSPGTYEQYF. The CDR3 nucleotides are TGTGCCAGCAGCTCGACCCCGGGACAGGGTAGCCCCGGGACCTACGAGCAGTACTTC.

The rearrangement uses TRBV7-9 and TRBJ2-7; D may match TRBD1 or TRBD2 (6 bases each). Germline lookup yields CDR1 SEHNR and CDR2 FQNEAQ (reference sequence). This CDR3 is built from 16 residues. Between the trimmed V and J ends, which lost 0 bases and 0 bases, there was a span of 12 bases. CDR3 region: CASSLARDKPSYEQYF. The CDR3 bases are TGTGCCAGCAGCTTAGCGCGGGACAAACCCTCCTACGAGCAGTACTTC.

The CDR3 region has the DNA TGTGCCAGCAGTTCGGGACAGGGCGGGTACGAGCAGTACTTC. It specifies CASSSGQGGYEQYF. This chain joins TRBV28 and TRBJ2-7, with TRBD1 matching 9 bases. In germline, CDR1 is MDHEN, CDR2 SYDVKM. V trimming: 4 bases; J trimming: 4 bases; junction bases outside the gene matches: 5. The CDR3 length is 14 residues.

V and J are TRBV13 and TRBJ2-3; D call uncertain. Germline CDR1 is PRHDT and CDR2 is FYEKMQ (reference sequence). There are 16 residues in the CDR3. V lost 6 bases to trimming and J lost 0 bases, with 16 bases between them. The CDR3 DNA reads TGTGCCAGCAGATCCCGACTGGGCTCTAGCACAGATACGCAGTATTTT. Translated, it gives CASRSRLGSSTDTQYF.